This T cell receptor beta chain was retrieved from a study of CD8+CD57+ T cells in acquired aplastic anemia. Previously, flow cytometry had revealed CD8+CD57+ cell expansion in the patients chosen for sequencing. Patients had received no therapy at the time of blood sampling. Whole-study findings and limits: Common to patients and controls were roughly 30 CD8+ CDR3 sequences.

Genomic DNA provided the template from which TCR beta VDJ and CDR3 profiles were obtained. TCRdb used MiXCR to reprocess the reads, holding one entry per CDR3 protein. There are approximately 260,000 distinct CDR3 sequences in the sample; roughly 80% occur only once, and over 35% lies in the top ten. On this clonotype itself: What it recognizes is unknown.

CDR1 and CDR2 (germline): SGDLS, YYNGEE. V gave up 4 bases and J gave up 13 bases, with 24 bases separating them. This CDR3 has 15 amino acids. The V gene is TRBV9, the J gene TRBJ2-1; D may be TRBD2 (5 bases). The source of this sequence is a human donor with aplastic anemia. Material: sorted CD4+, CD8+, or CD8+CD57+ T cells (not recorded which) from PBMCs. The CDR3 is CASSPRGQHAEYQFF. The CDR3 DNA is TGTGCCAGCAGCCCCCGAGGGCAACATGCCGAGTACCAGTTCTTC.